The 7 T cell receptor beta chains listed next were all sequenced from one sample in a study of radiotherapy plus CTLA-4 blockade in lung cancer. Measured with immunoSEQ multiplex PCR; TCRdb has only the in-frame clones, and not every one. The repertoire has fewer than 150,000 clones, 78% of them found once; the top ten carry approximately 4.7%. Here the sequenced sample was peripheral blood, taken from a patient treated with radiotherapy plus ipilimumab. The receptors originated from a human donor with non-small cell lung cancer who had a partial response to radiotherapy plus ipilimumab.

This clone has just a few counts. CDR3 residues: CASSWGTSGSRETQYF. The CDR3 DNA is TGCGCCAGCAGCTGGGGGACTAGCGGGAGTAGAGAGACCCAGTACTTC. The chain employs TRBV5-1 and TRBJ2-5; 14 bases are shared with TRBD2. The length of the CDR3 is 16 residues. The germline gives CDR1 SGHRS, CDR2 YFSETQ. V gave up 3 bases and J gave up 4 bases; unmatched junction bases: 5. The whole variable domain, remainder taken from reference TRBV5-1 and TRBJ2-5, is KAGVTQTPRYLIKTRGQQVTLSCSPISGHRSVSWYQQTPGQGLQFLFEYFSETQRNKGNFPGRFSGRQFSNSRSEMNVSTLELGDSALYLCASSWGTSGSRETQYFGPGTRLLVL.

This chain joins TRBV7-2 and TRBJ2-7, with TRBD2 matching 7 bases. The V and J ends lost 5 bases and 2 bases, in that order; junction bases with no gene match: 9. Germline CDR1 SGHTA, CDR2 FQGNSA. The CDR3 is 15 residues long. In DNA form, the CDR3 reads TGTGCCAGCAGCCTCTTAGCGGGCGGGGCCTACGAGCAGTACGTC. The encoded protein is CASSLLAGGAYEQYV.

This sequence joins TRBV19 and TRBJ2-7; D is uncertain. The CDR3 is made up of 15 amino acids. Germline V gene data show CDR1 as LNHDA and CDR2 as SQIVND (reference sequence). V was trimmed by 0 bases and J by 6 bases, leaving 15 bases between them. For the CDR3, the DNA is TGTGCCAGTAGTATAGATCTGGAGCCCCGGAGCGAGCAGTACGTC. Protein: CASSIDLEPRSEQYV.

J is TRBJ2-7 and V is TRBV2; TRBD1 aligns across 9 bases. V lost 6 bases and J lost 7; bases outside the gene matches: 7. CDR1 and CDR2 (germline): SNHLY, FYNNEI. The CDR3 sequence is 13 residues long. The chain's CDR3 is CASSYRDREEQYV. The CDR3 DNA reads as TGTGCCAGCAGCTACCGGGACAGGGAAGAGCAGTACGTC.

This clone is medium-sized (0.01 to 0.1%) by share. This chain joins TRBV28 and TRBJ2-7; perhaps TRBD1 as D (6 bases). Trimming stripped 8 bases from V and 2 bases from J, with 16 bases between. The CDR3 consists of 14 residues. Germline-derived CDR1 and CDR2 are MDHEN and SYDVKM. The CDR3 loop reads CASWGHLSPYEQYF. The CDR3, as DNA: TGTGCCAGCTGGGGACACCTCAGCCCCTACGAGCAGTACTTC.

The chain employs TRBV6-5 and TRBJ2-1; the D is unclear. Germline V gives CDR1 MNHEY, CDR2 SVGAGI. This CDR3 spans 13 amino acids. Deletions cut 6 bases from V and 1 base from J, with 7 bases between. The DNA of the CDR3 is TGTGCCAGCAGCCAGACTTCCTACAATGAGCAGTTCTTC. It yields the protein CASSQTSYNEQFF.

The chain carries TRBV4-1 and TRBJ1-2; D is possibly TRBD1 (5 bases). Germline loops: CDR1 MGHRA, CDR2 YSYEKL. The CDR3 totals 13 residues. Trimming left V 7 bases short and J 8 bases short, with 17 bases between. This CDR3 is CASNGDGRGGYTF. CDR3 DNA: TGCGCCAGCAACGGGGACGGGCGGGGAGGCTACACCTTC.